Listed below are T cell receptor beta chains from one sample, sequenced in a study of molecular identifiers for immune sequencing clone quantification. TCRdb analysed the PCR reads with MiXCR anew, one entry per CDR3 protein. The sample carries about 40,000 distinct CDR3 sequences, 20% to 25% recorded once. The sample consisted of naive CD8+ T cells from blood, with Jurkat cell RNA spiked in. These receptors originate from a human donor in good health. Some libraries in this study had Jurkat cell RNA spiked in. CDR3s include the opening cysteine and the closing phenylalanine or tryptophan. Fields, in order: V gene, clone size, D gene, J gene, CDR3 DNA, CDR3 protein. The D gene is left open where the match is weak. For some rows the clone size is stated as once, few or many, or as a class when expanded; others skip it.

V: TRBV12-3/TRBV12-4
size: many
D: -
J: TRBJ2-2
DNA: TGTGCCAGCAGTTCGGGCACCGGGGAGCTGTTTTTT
CDR3: CASSSGTGELFF

V: TRBV11-2
size: few
D: -
J: TRBJ2-3
DNA: TGTGCCAGCAGCTTTGGCAGGGTTGGCACAGATACGCAGTATTTT
CDR3: CASSFGRVGTDTQYF

V: TRBV11-2
size: many
D: TRBD2
J: TRBJ2-7
DNA: TGTGCCAGCAGCTTACTAGCGGGGGGGCCGAGCGAGCAGTACTTC
CDR3: CASSLLAGGPSEQYF

V: TRBV9
size: -
D: -
J: TRBJ1-4
DNA: TGTGCCAGCAGCCTAGATACAGGGGAAAAACTGTTTTTT
CDR3: CASSLDTGEKLFF

V: TRBV12-3/TRBV12-4
size: many
D: -
J: TRBJ2-3
DNA: TGTGCCAGCAGCCGTACAGGGGGGGGAACAGATACGCAGTATTTT
CDR3: CASSRTGGGTDTQYF

V: TRBV18
size: -
D: -
J: TRBJ2-5
DNA: TGTGCCAGCTCACCACCGGGACGGGGCCGGATAGAGACCCAGTACTTC
CDR3: CASSPPGRGRIETQYF

V: TRBV5-1
size: few
D: -
J: TRBJ2-1
DNA: TGCGCCCGCAGGTGGCCAGGGGGGGGCGATGAGCAGTTCTTC
CDR3: CARRWPGGGDEQFF

V: TRBV5-1
size: medium-sized
D: -
J: TRBJ2-7
DNA: TGCGCCAGCAGCCCCGGTTTGGGGTACGAGCAGTACTTC
CDR3: CASSPGLGYEQYF

V: TRBV4-2
size: many
D: -
J: TRBJ2-3
DNA: TGTGCCAGCAGCCAATATGGCGGAGGGGGCACAGATACGCAGTATTTT
CDR3: CASSQYGGGGTDTQYF

V: TRBV29-1
size: medium-sized
D: -
J: TRBJ2-3
DNA: TGCAGCGTTGAAGTATTGGTGCTCGGGGATACGCAGTATTTT
CDR3: CSVEVLVLGDTQYF

V: TRBV2
size: -
D: TRBD2
J: TRBJ2-7
DNA: TGTGCCAGCCATGACGGGGGGTTACCCTACGAGCAGTACTTC
CDR3: CASHDGGLPYEQYF

V: TRBV12-3/TRBV12-4
size: -
D: TRBD1
J: TRBJ1-4
DNA: TGTGCCAGCAGCCAGGGACAGCTGAATGAAAAACTGTTTTTT
CDR3: CASSQGQLNEKLFF